Described below is a single T cell receptor beta chain sequence and its context. The data were taken from a study of patients and donors after allogeneic stem cell transplantation. TCRdb ran MiXCR on the RT-PCR reads and lists one entry per CDR3 protein. The table includes 80,000 to 90,000 distinct CDR3 sequences, around 46% detected once. The clonotype was recovered from a human donor who was either an allogeneic HSCT recipient or a stem cell or donor lymphocyte infusion donor (not recorded which). It is not recorded whose cells these are; they may come from a transplant donor. The sequenced material came from blood, either unsorted or a sorted T cell fraction (not recorded which).

The CDR3 region has the DNA TGCGCCAGCAGCCATGCAGACTGGGGCGAGCAGTACTTC. Protein: CASSHADWGEQYF. The chain uses TRBV4-3 and TRBJ2-7; D is undetermined. CDR3 size: 13 residues. Trimming pared 3 bases from V and 6 bases from J, leaving 12 bases between. Germline CDR1 and CDR2: LGHNA and YSLEER.